This T cell receptor beta chain was retrieved from a study of shared clonotypes between healthy human individuals (dated by TCRdb to 2018 to 2021). Regarding the research as a whole: A few men and a couple of women, aged 18 to 49 years, made up the cohort. For each donor, three plates each were used for CD4 naive and CD4 memory, two plates were used for CD8 naive, and one plate was used for CD8 memory. The study deeply sequenced blood TCR repertoires of about 5 healthy adults to estimate repertoire size and the extent of clonotype sharing between individuals. Libraries were prepared and TCR repertoires were sequenced by different laboratories using diverse techniques, in order to increase sequencing depth and limit assay-specific biases. Between about 0.85 and 8.9 billion PBMCs per donor were obtained by leukapheresis. What the work shows at the level of the full study, not this receptor alone: Estimated clonotype richness was generally larger for naive than for memory subsets. Pairwise subsampling led to the expectation that sequencing depth would affect the degree of clonotype sharing among donors. The small number of donors limited the genetic and exposure-history diversity represented. When four donors were compared, the shared fraction of clonotypes was about 5.5% for naive CD4, 3.5% for naive CD8, about 2.4% for memory CD4, and approximately 0.4% for memory CD8. Compared with non-shared clonotypes, clonotypes shared by all four sorted-subset donors had higher generation probabilities. Only blood was sampled, and tissue TCR repertoires likely differ from those in blood. Even with the large sequencing depth, rarefaction of the sorted-subset datasets indicated that sequencing was incomplete.

Remarks on this clone: Its recognized antigen is unknown. There are no base qualities to consult, and no much larger clone falls within one base.

V is trimmed back by 5 bases and J by 0 bases, and the junction contains 4 bases that no gene match accounts for. Via the germline V gene, CDR1 is SGHTA and CDR2 FQGNSA. Reading from cysteine to phenylalanine, the CDR3 counts 17 amino acids. The entry retains the CDR3 DNA only, 51 bases that are in frame from base 1. The donors were healthy, HIV-negative adults with no recently reported acute infections or vaccinations. All donors were Caucasian adults living in Nashville, Tennessee, USA. CD4+ T cells were enriched by magnetic negative selection; naive cells were then positively selected on CD45RA, and the negative fraction formed the memory subset. Blood was obtained by leukapheresis, after which PBMCs were separated by Ficoll-Histopaque density gradient centrifugation and cryopreserved in liquid nitrogen vapor phase. Analytical flow cytometry was used to check the purity and quantity of every magnetically sorted T cell population. Genomic DNA was isolated from every sorted fraction and measured by UV absorbance on a Nanodrop 2000c.

Using the deep immunoSEQ assay, multiplex PCR amplified TCR CDR3 regions from genomic DNA. Extracted genomic DNA from each cell subset was spread evenly across all wells of several immunoSEQ 96-well plates, with each plate serving as a replicate. For sorted subsets, 150 to 250 ng genomic DNA, equal to 25,000 to 35,000 T cell genomes, was loaded into each replicate PCR. Purified libraries were quantified with a Qubit 3.0 fluorometer, sized on a Bioanalyzer 2100, and re-quantified with the KAPA Library Quantification kit. Every immunoSEQ 96-well plate was sequenced on a dedicated single-read 150-cycle Illumina NextSeq 550 flow cell. The original methods were these. Because the immunoSEQ output held only junctional sequences and lacked quality scores, the filtering could not match the filtering applied to full-length reads. Sequences were annotated with PyIR, a Python wrapper for IgBLAST v1.9, and V/J genes and CDR3 were assigned using IMGT germline references. Reads with weak V/J assignments (E-value above 1e-6), missing CDR3, stop codons, out-of-frame junctions, or ambiguous translated residues were removed. A V3J clonotype was defined by an identical inferred V gene, J gene, and CDR3 amino acid sequence. Percentage overlap between repertoires was calculated by dividing the number of shared unique clonotypes by the size of the smaller repertoire. Richness of each repertoire was evaluated using RTK rarefaction, the Chao1 estimator, and Recon v2.1 estimates of unobserved clonotypes. For all TCRbeta clonotypes obtained by the gDNA method from a handful of donors, generation probabilities were computed with OLGA. Sourced from immuneACCESS, this table was stored by TCRdb with only in-frame sequences that have V and J called. A share of the clones is absent; for the studies checked, an unresolved V gene accounts for under half, and the remainder has no known explanation. For V, J and clone size, that table is used; D and trimming come from the DNA. Present in this sample are about 1 million clones, about 76% of which were seen just once. The ten largest clones take up about 1.5% of the sample.

This receptor chain uses TRBV7-2 and TRBJ1-6; 10 of the junction bases match TRBD1. The TCR was taken from a man in his late teens or twenties in good health. Sequenced sample: memory CD4+ T cells sorted from blood. Read against the paper, the sample's cell subset or site label means: CD45RA-negative fraction. The sequenced DNA: TGTGCCAGCAGCCCGGGACAGGGGAGCTCCTATAATTCACCCCTCCACTTT. Protein translation: CASSPGQGSSYNSPLHF.